A single T cell receptor beta chain is shown here with its context. Its antigen is currently unknown. The sample originates from a study of T cells in tuberculosis. Findings and limits, study-wide: Active tuberculosis patients had shorter CDR3-alpha; the beta difference was nonsignificant. Active tuberculosis TCR-alpha repertoires lay closer to GMM-specific TCRs than IGRA-negative controls, suggesting clonal expansion.

Profiled with immunoSEQ multiplex PCR; TCRdb holds only in-frame clones, not every one. The data show tens of thousands of clones, with over 85% seen just once and about a sixth held by the top ten. CDR3 length: 15 residues. The germline V gene has CDR1 SGHAT and CDR2 FQNNGV. The ends lost 4 bases at V and 5 bases at J; junction bases unmatched: 7. Sequencing was carried out using PBMCs. The genes are TRBV11-2 and TRBJ2-2; 7 nucleotides agree with TRBD1. The TCR comes from a donor between 10 and 35 years old with latent tuberculosis or without tuberculosis infection. Some clones in this sample may be carry-over from other donors' samples. CDR3 region: CASSSNRGRTGELFF. CDR3 bases: TGTGCCAGCAGCTCTAACAGGGGCCGAACCGGGGAGCTGTTTTTT.